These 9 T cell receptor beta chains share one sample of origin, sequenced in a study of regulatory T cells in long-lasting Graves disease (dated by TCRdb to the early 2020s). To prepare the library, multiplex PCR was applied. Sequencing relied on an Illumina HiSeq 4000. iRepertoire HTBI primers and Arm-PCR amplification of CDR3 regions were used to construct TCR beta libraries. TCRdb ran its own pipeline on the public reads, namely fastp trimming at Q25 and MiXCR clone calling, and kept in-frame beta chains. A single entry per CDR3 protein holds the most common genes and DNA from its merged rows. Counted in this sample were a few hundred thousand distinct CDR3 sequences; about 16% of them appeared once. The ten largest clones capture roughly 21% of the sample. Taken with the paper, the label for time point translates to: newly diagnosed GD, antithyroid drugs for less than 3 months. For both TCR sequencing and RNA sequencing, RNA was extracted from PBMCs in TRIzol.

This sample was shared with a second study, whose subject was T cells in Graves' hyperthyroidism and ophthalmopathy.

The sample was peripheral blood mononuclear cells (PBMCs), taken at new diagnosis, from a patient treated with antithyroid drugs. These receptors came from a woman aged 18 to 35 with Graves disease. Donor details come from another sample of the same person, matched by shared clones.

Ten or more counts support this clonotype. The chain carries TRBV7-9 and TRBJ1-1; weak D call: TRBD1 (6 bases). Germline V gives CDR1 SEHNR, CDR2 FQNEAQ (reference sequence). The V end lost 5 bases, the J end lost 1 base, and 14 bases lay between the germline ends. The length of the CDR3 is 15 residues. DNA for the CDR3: TGTGCCAGCAGCCAAGAAGGACAGCCGAACACTGAAGCTTTCTTT. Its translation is CASSQEGQPNTEAFF.

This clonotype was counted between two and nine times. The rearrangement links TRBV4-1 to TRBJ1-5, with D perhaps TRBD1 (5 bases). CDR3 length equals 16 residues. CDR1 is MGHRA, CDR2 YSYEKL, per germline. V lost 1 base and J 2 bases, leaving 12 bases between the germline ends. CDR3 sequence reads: CASSQVVGVGNQPQHF. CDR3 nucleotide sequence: TGCGCCAGCAGCCAAGTTGTAGGGGTGGGCAATCAGCCCCAGCATTTT.

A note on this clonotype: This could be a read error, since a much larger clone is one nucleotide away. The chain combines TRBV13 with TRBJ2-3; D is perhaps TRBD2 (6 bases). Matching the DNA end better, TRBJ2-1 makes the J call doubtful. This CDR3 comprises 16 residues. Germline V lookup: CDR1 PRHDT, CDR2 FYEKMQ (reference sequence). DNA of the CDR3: TGTGCCAGCAGCTTAGGCCGACTAGAACCCACGTACGAGCAGTTCTTC. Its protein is CASSLGRLEPTYEQFF.

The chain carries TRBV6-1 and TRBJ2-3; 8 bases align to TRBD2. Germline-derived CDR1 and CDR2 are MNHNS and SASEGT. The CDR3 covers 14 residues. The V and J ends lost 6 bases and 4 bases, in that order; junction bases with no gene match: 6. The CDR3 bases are TGTGCCAGCAGAACGACGGGGGGGTCAGATACGCAGTATTTT. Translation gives CASRTTGGSDTQYF.

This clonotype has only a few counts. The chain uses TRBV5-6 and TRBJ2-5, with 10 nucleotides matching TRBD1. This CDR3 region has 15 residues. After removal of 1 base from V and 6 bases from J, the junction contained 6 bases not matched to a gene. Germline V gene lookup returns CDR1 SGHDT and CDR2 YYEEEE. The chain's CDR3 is CASSLPGQGLKTQYF. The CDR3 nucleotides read TGTGCCAGCAGCTTGCCGGGACAGGGGCTGAAGACCCAGTACTTC.

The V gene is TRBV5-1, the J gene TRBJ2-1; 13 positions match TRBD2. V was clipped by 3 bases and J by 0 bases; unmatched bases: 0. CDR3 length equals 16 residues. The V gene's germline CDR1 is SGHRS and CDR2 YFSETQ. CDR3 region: CASSWTSGSSYNEQFF. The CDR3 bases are TGCGCCAGCAGCTGGACTAGCGGGAGCTCCTACAATGAGCAGTTCTTC.

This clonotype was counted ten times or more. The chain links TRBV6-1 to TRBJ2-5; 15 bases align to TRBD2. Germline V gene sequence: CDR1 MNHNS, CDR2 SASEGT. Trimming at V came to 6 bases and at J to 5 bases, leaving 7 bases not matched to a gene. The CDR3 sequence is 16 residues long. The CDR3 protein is CASSPGLAGGRETQYF. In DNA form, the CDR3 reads TGTGCCAGCAGCCCGGGACTAGCGGGAGGTCGGGAGACCCAGTACTTC.

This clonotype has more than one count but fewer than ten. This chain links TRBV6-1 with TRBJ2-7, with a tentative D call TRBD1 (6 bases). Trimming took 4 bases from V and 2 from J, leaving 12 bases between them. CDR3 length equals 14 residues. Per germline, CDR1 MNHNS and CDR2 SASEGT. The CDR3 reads CASSVIRGAYEQYF. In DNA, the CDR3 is TGTGCCAGCAGTGTAATCAGGGGAGCCTACGAGCAGTACTTC.

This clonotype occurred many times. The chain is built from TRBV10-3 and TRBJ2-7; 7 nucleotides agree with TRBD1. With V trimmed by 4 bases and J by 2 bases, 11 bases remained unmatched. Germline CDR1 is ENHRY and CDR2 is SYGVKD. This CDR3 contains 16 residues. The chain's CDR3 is CAISGGGEGKAYEQYF. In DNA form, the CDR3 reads TGTGCCATCAGTGGAGGGGGCGAGGGTAAGGCCTACGAGCAGTACTTC.